A single sample is the source of the 13 T cell receptor beta chains below, sequenced in a study of T cells expressing NK-cell markers. TCRdb re-called the 5' RACE reads and gives one entry per CDR3 protein, without DNA. In total, the table holds some 300,000 distinct CDR3 sequences. Sample: blood T cells: a sorted CD56 or NKG2C T cell subset, CD4+ or CD8+ T cells, or bulk PBMC T cells (not recorded which). These receptors were obtained from a man in his late teens or twenties in good health.

The rearrangement joins TRBV6-2 or TRBV6-3 to TRBJ1-5. CDR3 length equals 14 residues. Germline V gene sequence: CDR1 MNHEY, CDR2 SVGEGT. This CDR3 is CASSYSWGAQPQHF.

The chain couples TRBV20-1 to TRBJ1-2; TCRdb selects TRBD1, and the lack of DNA leaves this call unchecked. The CDR3 sequence is 14 residues long. CDR1 is DFQATT, CDR2 SNEGSKA, per germline (reference sequence). The chain's CDR3 is CSAQPLTDSRGYTF.

The chain couples TRBV29-1 to TRBJ2-2. Germline V lookup: CDR1 SQVTM, CDR2 ANQGSEA. The CDR3 is 14 residues long. The CDR3 reads CSVEDLGRTGELFF.

This rearrangement joins TRBV10-3 to TRBJ2-5; with no DNA, the TCRdb D assignment of TRBD1 cannot be verified. From germline, CDR1 is ENHRY and CDR2 SYGVKD. CDR3 length equals 15 residues. The CDR3 loop reads CAISEAGGTQETQYF.

This sequence joins TRBV2 and TRBJ2-1; the TCRdb D gene call, TRBD2, has no DNA to confirm it. Germline lookup yields CDR1 SNHLY and CDR2 FYNNEI. This CDR3 is 15 amino acids long. The CDR3 loop is CASSRTSGDYNEQFF.

The CDR3: CASAGGGETQYF. The V call is TRBV10-1, the J call TRBJ2-5; TCRdb's D call, TRBD2, is unchecked because there is no DNA. Germline V gene lookup returns CDR1 WNHNN and CDR2 SYGVQD (reference sequence). This CDR3 is built from 12 residues.

The V gene is TRBV20-1, the J gene TRBJ2-1; TCRdb lists TRBD2, though no DNA is available to test this call. Germline V gene sequence: CDR1 DFQATT, CDR2 SNEGSKA (reference sequence). The CDR3 extends over 14 amino acids. The chain's CDR3 is CSASVGLVYNEQFF.

The CDR3 is CSVERLQAATDTQYF. This chain joins TRBV29-1 and TRBJ2-3; TCRdb gives TRBD1 as the D gene, but with no DNA this cannot be confirmed. The CDR3 runs to 15 residues. Germline assignment: CDR1 SQVTM and CDR2 ANQGSEA.

CDR3 amino acids: CASSVGVFTDTQYF. V usage is TRBV27 and J usage is TRBJ2-3. CDR1 MNHEY and CDR2 SMNVEV come from the germline V gene (reference sequence). This CDR3 is 14 amino acids long.

This CDR3 is CANKKGGKDYEQYF. The rearrangement uses TRBV2 and TRBJ2-7; no DNA is available, so the TRBD1 call from TCRdb remains unchecked. Germline CDR1 and CDR2: SNHLY and FYNNEI. This CDR3 spans 14 amino acids.

The V and J genes are TRBV24-1 and TRBJ2-5. The germline gives CDR1 KGHDR, CDR2 SFDVKD. This CDR3 spans 16 amino acids. The CDR3 is CATSDFGRSYQETQYF.

V usage is TRBV5-6 and J usage is TRBJ2-1; TCRdb designates TRBD2, a call that cannot be tested without DNA. Germline lookup yields CDR1 SGHDT and CDR2 YYEEEE. The CDR3 spans 17 residues. CDR3 region: CASSLELLAGGFNEQFF.

This chain uses TRBV20-1 with TRBJ2-7. This CDR3 is built from 14 residues. Germline assignment: CDR1 DFQATT and CDR2 SNEGSKA (reference sequence). CDR3 region: CSARGKTNPYEQYF.